This T cell receptor beta chain came from a study of OX40 agonist ivuxolimab in advanced cancers. Study findings and constraints: On average, CD8+ T cells had more expanded clones than CD4+.

The method was immunoSEQ multiplex PCR; TCRdb's version includes in-frame clones alone and lacks a portion of them. The data contain approximately 89,000 clones, around 87% of them singletons. The V gene end was trimmed by 0 bases and the J gene end by 3 bases; junction bases not matched to a gene: 2. The CDR3 has 15 amino acids. Germline CDR1 is SGHRS and CDR2 is YFSETQ. About this clone itself: Its antigen is as yet unknown.

Sequenced here: CD4+ or CD8+ T cells sorted from blood, sampled in a trial of the OX40 agonist ivuxolimab. The chain carries TRBV5-1 and TRBJ2-2; 7 positions agree with TRBD2. This receptor was obtained from an adult with an advanced solid tumor such as melanoma, head and neck, liver or kidney cancer. The CDR3 loop is CASSLDAGDTGELFF. The CDR3 region has the DNA TGCGCCAGCAGCTTGGACGCGGGGGACACCGGGGAGCTGTTTTTT.